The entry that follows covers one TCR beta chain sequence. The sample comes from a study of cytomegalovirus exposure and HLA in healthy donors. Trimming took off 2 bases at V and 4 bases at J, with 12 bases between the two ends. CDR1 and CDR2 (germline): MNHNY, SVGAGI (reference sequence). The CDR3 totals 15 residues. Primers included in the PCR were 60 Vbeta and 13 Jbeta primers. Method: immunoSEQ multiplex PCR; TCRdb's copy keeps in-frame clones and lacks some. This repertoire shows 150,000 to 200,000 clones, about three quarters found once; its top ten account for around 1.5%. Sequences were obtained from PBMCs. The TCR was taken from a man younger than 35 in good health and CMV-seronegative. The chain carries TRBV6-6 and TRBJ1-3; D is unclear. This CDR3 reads CASSYDPGFGNTIYF. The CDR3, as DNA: TGTGCCAGCAGTTACGATCCGGGGTTCGGAAACACCATATATTTT.